This TCR beta chain is drawn from a study of T cell changes during pregnancy in multiple sclerosis. CDR3 length: 12 amino acids. CDR1 and CDR2 from the germline V gene are SGHVS and FNYEAQ. Trimming removed 4 bases at V and 7 bases at J, with 10 bases between. TCRdb keeps only in-frame clones here, not all; method: immunoSEQ multiplex PCR. The table shows about 89,000 clones, with roughly nine tenths occurring only once. In its sample, this clone was seen once. The sample here was peripheral blood, taken after pregnancy. The V and J genes are TRBV7-6 and TRBJ1-1; D is unclear. The receptor comes from a female donor in good health, enrolled as a control in a pregnancy study. The CDR3 bases are TGTGCCAGCAGCTCCACCTCAGATGAAGCTTTCTTT. It yields the protein CASSSTSDEAFF.